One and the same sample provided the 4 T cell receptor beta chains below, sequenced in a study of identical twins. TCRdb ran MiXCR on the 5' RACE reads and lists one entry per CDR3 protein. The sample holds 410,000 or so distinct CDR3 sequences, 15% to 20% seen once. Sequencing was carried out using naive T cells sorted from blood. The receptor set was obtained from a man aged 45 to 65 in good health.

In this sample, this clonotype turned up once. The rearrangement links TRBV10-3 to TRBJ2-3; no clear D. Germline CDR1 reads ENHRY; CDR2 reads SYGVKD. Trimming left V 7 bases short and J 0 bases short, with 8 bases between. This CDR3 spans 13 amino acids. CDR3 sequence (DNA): TGTGCCATCATTGAAACTAGCACAGATACGCAGTATTTT. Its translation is CAIIETSTDTQYF.

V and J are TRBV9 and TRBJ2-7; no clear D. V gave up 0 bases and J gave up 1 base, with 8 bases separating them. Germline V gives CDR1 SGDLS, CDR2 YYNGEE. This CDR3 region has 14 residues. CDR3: CASSVGPESYEQYF. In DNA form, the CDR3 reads TGTGCCAGCAGCGTAGGTCCAGAGTCCTACGAGCAGTACTTC.

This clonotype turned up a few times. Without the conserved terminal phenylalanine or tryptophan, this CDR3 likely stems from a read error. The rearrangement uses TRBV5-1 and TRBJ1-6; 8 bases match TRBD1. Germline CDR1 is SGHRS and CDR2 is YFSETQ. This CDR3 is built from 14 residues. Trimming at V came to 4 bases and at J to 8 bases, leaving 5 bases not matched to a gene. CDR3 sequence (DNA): TGCGCCAGCAGCCCCGGACAGGGAGATTCACCCCTCCACCTT. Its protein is CASSPGQGDSPLHL.

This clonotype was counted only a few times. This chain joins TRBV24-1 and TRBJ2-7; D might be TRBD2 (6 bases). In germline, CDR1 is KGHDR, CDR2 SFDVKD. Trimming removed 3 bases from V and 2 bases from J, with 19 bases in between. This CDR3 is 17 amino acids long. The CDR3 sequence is CATSDASGRSPPYEQYF. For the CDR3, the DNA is TGTGCCACCAGTGATGCATCGGGGAGGTCACCTCCCTACGAGCAGTACTTC.